This T cell receptor beta chain is drawn from a study of shared clonotypes between healthy human individuals. General study points: Naive subsets typically showed greater estimated richness than memory subsets. Naive CD4 clonotypes overlapped across a handful of donors at roughly 5.1%.

As regards this clone: Its antigen is not known. Other DNA sequences in this specimen translate into the identical CDR3.

The authors loaded about 200 ng DNA, roughly 27,000 T cell genomes, into sorted-subset replicate PCRs. Assay used: immunoSEQ multiplex PCR; TCRdb lists only in-frame clones, some missing. The table shows 1.5 million to 2.5 million clones, with about 95% occurring only once. Naivety among CD8 cells was defined by CD45RO negativity and positive CCR7 selection, thereby excluding terminally differentiated effector memory CD45RA+ cells. This CDR3 is 16 amino acids long. J was trimmed by 4 bases and V by 1 base; bases with no gene match: 4. Germline CDR1 and CDR2: MGHRA and YSYEKL. The chain recombines TRBV4-1 with TRBJ1-4; 9 bases fit TRBD1. Sequenced: naive CD8+ T cells sorted from blood. This receptor was identified in a man aged 18-30 years in good health. The DNA for the CDR3 is TGCGCCAGCAGCCAAGTCCCGGGACAGGGTAATGAAAAACTGTTTTTT. It codes for CASSQVPGQGNEKLFF.